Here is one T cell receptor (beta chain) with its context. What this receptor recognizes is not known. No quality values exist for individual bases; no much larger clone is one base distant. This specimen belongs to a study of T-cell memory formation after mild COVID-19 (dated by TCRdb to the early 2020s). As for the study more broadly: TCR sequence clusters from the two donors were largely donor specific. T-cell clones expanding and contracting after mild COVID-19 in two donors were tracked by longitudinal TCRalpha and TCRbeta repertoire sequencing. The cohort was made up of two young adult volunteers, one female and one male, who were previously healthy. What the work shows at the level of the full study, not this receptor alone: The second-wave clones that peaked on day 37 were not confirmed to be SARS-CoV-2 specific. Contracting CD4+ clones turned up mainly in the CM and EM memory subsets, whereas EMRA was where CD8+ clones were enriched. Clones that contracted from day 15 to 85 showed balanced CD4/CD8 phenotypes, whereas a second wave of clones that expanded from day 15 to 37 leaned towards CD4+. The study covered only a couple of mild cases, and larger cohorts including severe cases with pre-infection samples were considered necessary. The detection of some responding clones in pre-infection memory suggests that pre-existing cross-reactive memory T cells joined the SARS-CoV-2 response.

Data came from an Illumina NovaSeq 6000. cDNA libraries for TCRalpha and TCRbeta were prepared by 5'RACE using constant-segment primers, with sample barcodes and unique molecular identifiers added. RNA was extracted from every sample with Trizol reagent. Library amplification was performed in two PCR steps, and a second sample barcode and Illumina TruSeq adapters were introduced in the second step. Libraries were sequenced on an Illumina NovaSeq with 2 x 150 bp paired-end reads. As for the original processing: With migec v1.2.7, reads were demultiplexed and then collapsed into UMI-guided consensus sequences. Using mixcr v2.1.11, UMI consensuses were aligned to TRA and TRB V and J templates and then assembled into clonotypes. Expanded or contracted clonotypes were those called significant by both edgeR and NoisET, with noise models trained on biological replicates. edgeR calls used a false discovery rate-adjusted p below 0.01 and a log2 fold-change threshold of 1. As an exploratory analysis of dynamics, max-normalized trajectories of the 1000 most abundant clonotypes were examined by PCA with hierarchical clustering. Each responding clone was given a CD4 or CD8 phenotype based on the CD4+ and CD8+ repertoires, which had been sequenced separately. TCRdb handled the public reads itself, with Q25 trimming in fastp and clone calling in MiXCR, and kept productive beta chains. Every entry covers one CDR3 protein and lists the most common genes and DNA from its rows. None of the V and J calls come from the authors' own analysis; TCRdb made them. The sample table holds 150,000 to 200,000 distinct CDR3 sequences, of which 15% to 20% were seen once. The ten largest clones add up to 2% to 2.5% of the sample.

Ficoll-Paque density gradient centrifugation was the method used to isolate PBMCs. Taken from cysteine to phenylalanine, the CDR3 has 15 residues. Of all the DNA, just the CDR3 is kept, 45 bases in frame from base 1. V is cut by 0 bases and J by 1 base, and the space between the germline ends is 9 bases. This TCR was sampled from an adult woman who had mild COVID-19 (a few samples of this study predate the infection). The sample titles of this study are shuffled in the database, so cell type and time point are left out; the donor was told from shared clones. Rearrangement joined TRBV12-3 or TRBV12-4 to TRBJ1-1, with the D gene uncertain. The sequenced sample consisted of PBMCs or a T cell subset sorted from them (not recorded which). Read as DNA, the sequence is TGTGCCAGCAGTTTAGCGCCCCAGGCGAACACTGAAGCTTTCTTT. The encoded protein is CASSLAPQANTEAFF.